The 16 T cell receptor beta chains given below trace back to one sample, sequenced in a study of T cell changes during pregnancy in multiple sclerosis. Measured with immunoSEQ multiplex PCR; TCRdb has only the in-frame clones, and not every one. The sample records tens of thousands of clones, roughly 90% being singletons. Sequencing was performed on CD8+ T cells from peripheral blood mononuclear cells, taken before pregnancy. The receptors derive from a female donor with multiple sclerosis, enrolled in a pregnancy study.

The V call is TRBV7-6, the J call TRBJ2-3, with TRBD1 matching 9 bases. The CDR3 has 15 amino acids. Germline V lookup: CDR1 SGHVS, CDR2 FNYEAQ. The junction had 4 bases not matched to a gene; V was cut back by 5 bases and J by 1 base. CDR3 nucleotides: TGTGCCAGCAGCCGGACAGGGGAGGGCACAGATACGCAGTATTTT. It yields the protein CASSRTGEGTDTQYF.

CDR3 nucleotide sequence: TGTGCCAGCAGCGTTGCAGATACCTACGAGCAGTACTTC. It translates to CASSVADTYEQYF. The rearrangement uses TRBV9 and TRBJ2-7, with D uncertain. The CDR3 has 13 amino acids. The germline V gene encodes CDR1 SGDLS and CDR2 YYNGEE. Trimming cost V 2 bases and J 2 bases, with 8 bases left between them.

The V gene is TRBV29-1, the J gene TRBJ2-2; D perhaps matches TRBD1 (6 bases). Germline V gene lookup returns CDR1 SQVTM and CDR2 ANQGSEA. The CDR3 consists of 13 residues. Trimming stripped 5 bases from V and 4 bases from J, with 11 bases between. CDR3 sequence: CSVYSGVTGELFF. The CDR3 bases are TGCAGCGTTTATTCAGGGGTCACCGGGGAGCTGTTTTTT.

This clone was observed a single time. This chain joins TRBV4-2 and TRBJ1-1; 7 nucleotides agree with TRBD1. The V gene end was trimmed by 4 bases and the J gene end by 2 bases; junction bases not matched to a gene: 7. The CDR3 contains 15 residues. Germline V lookup: CDR1 LGHNA, CDR2 YNFKEQ. The CDR3 spells CASSPGTASNTEAFF. The DNA for the CDR3 is TGTGCCAGCAGCCCCGGGACAGCCTCTAACACTGAAGCTTTCTTT.

The rearrangement joins TRBV5-6 to TRBJ2-3, with a weak D call TRBD2 (6 bases). Trimming removed 4 bases from V and 6 bases from J, with 15 bases in between. The V gene's germline CDR1 is SGHDT and CDR2 YYEEEE. The CDR3 length is 14 residues. In DNA, the CDR3 is TGTGCCAGCAGCCCTGGAGGGGTGGTTGATACGCAGTATTTT. This sequence encodes CASSPGGVVDTQYF.

V gene TRBV11-2 combines with J gene TRBJ2-1; unclear D gene. The CDR3 is 12 amino acids. Deletions cut 0 bases from V and 12 bases from J, with 9 bases between. CDR1 is SGHAT and CDR2 is FQNNGV in the germline V gene. Here the CDR3 DNA reads TGTGCCAGCAGCTTAGATAGTACTGCGCAGTTCTTC. Its protein is CASSLDSTAQFF.

V and J are TRBV29-1 and TRBJ2-1; D ambiguous. Germline CDR1 reads SQVTM; CDR2 reads ANQGSEA. This CDR3 is 11 amino acids long. Trimming shortened V by 4 bases and J by 3 bases, and 4 bases separated the two germline ends. The CDR3 DNA follows: TGCAGCGTTGCCAGCTACAATGAGCAGTTCTTC. It translates to CSVASYNEQFF.

Here the CDR3 DNA reads TGTGCCAGCAGCGTCACGGACAGGGCGGGGGAAAAACTGTTTTTT. It encodes CASSVTDRAGEKLFF. The V gene is TRBV9, the J gene TRBJ1-4; 8 bases line up with TRBD1. The CDR3 has 15 amino acids. With 2 bases clipped from V and 8 bases from J, the junction kept 8 bases outside the gene matches. Germline V gene lookup returns CDR1 SGDLS and CDR2 YYNGEE.

The chain uses TRBV5-6 and TRBJ2-3, with no clear D. The V gene lost 4 bases and the J gene lost 1 base, with 4 bases spanning the gap. From germline, CDR1 is SGHDT and CDR2 YYEEEE. The CDR3 consists of 12 residues. CDR3 sequence reads: CASSRGTDTQYF. The DNA for the CDR3 is TGTGCCAGCAGCCGGGGCACAGATACGCAGTATTTT.

The chain employs TRBV11-2 and TRBJ2-2, with a possible D match to TRBD1 (7 bases). The germline V gene encodes CDR1 SGHAT and CDR2 FQNNGV. The CDR3 runs to 14 residues. V was trimmed by 8 bases and J by 2 bases, leaving 12 bases between them. The CDR3 nucleotides are TGTGCCAGCGCAGGGGGGCCTAACACCGGGGAGCTGTTTTTT. As protein: CASAGGPNTGELFF.

The rearrangement uses TRBV4-3 and TRBJ1-5, with TRBD1 matching over 7 bases. This CDR3 comprises 15 residues. Unmatched junction bases numbered 6, after V lost 1 base and J lost 6 bases. From germline, CDR1 is LGHNA and CDR2 YSLEER. CDR3 nucleotides: TGCGCCAGCAGCCAAGCCAGGGACAGAAGTCAGCCCCAGCATTTT. Translated, it gives CASSQARDRSQPQHF.

The chain employs TRBV29-1 and TRBJ2-4; possible D gene TRBD2, 7 bases. V shed 5 bases and J shed 1 base, with 15 bases lying between them. The CDR3 runs to 15 residues. The germline V gene encodes CDR1 SQVTM and CDR2 ANQGSEA. CDR3 in DNA: TGCAGCGTTCGGGGGGCTCAAGACGCCAAAAACATTCAGTACTTC. Protein sequence: CSVRGAQDAKNIQYF.

The chain employs TRBV4-3 and TRBJ2-6; D may be TRBD2 (5 bases). Trimming removed 0 bases from V and 2 bases from J, with 8 bases in between. Germline V gene data show CDR1 as LGHNA and CDR2 as YSLEER. CDR3 size: 16 residues. The CDR3 DNA sequence: TGCGCCAGCAGCCAAGATCGAGGGACTGGGGCCAACGTCCTGACTTTC. It yields the protein CASSQDRGTGANVLTF.

J is TRBJ1-2 and V is TRBV9, with a tentative D call TRBD1 (6 bases). The V gene's germline CDR1 is SGDLS and CDR2 YYNGEE. The V and J ends lost 5 bases and 7 bases respectively, with 21 bases between them. The CDR3 contains 15 residues. The CDR3 protein is CASSPGEGEGGGYTF. The CDR3 nucleotides are TGTGCCAGCAGTCCGGGGGAGGGGGAAGGTGGTGGCTACACCTTC. The whole variable domain, filled in from reference TRBV9 and TRBJ1-2, reads DSGVTQTPKHLITATGQRVTLRCSPRSGDLSVYWYQQSLDQGLQFLIQYYNGEERAKGNILERFSAQQFPDLHSELNLSSLELGDSALYFCASSPGEGEGGGYTFGSGTRLTVV.

V usage is TRBV2 and J usage is TRBJ1-1, with D perhaps matching TRBD1 (6 bases). The V end lost 10 bases, the J end lost 4 bases, and 19 bases lay between the germline ends. CDR1 SNHLY and CDR2 FYNNEI come from the germline V gene. The CDR3 runs to 14 residues. As DNA, the CDR3 is TGTGCCATTTCACCGGGGGGGCAGATCACTGAAGCTTTCTTT. Translation: CAISPGGQITEAFF.

A word on this clone: A far more abundant clone sits one base away, making this likely a read error. The sample contains more than one DNA sequence encoding this CDR3. J is TRBJ2-2 and V is TRBV6-4, with D unresolved. Trimming took 0 bases from V and 4 from J, leaving 3 bases between them. CDR1 and CDR2 from the germline V gene are MRHNA and SNTAGT. The CDR3 has 13 amino acids. CDR3 DNA: TGTGCCAGCAGTGACTCTAGCACCGGGGAGCTGTTTTTT. This sequence encodes CASSDSSTGELFF.